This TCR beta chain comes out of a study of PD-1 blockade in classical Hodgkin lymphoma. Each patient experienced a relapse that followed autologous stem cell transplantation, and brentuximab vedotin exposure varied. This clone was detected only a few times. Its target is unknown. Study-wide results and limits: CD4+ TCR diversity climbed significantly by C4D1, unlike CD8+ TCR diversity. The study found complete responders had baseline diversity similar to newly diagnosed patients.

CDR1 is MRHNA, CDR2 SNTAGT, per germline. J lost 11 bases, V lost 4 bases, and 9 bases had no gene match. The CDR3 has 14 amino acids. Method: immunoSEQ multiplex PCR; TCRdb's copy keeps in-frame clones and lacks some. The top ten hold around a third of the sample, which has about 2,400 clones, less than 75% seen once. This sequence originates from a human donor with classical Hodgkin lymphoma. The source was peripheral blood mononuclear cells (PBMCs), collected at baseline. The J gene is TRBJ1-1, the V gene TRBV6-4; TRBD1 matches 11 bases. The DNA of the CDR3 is TGTGCCAGCAGTGGGTCACCGGGACAGGGGGTTGCTTTCTTT. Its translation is CASSGSPGQGVAFF.